The clone carrying this T cell receptor beta chain was found a few times. The antigen is unknown. CDR3 length equals 14 residues. V was trimmed by 6 bases and J by 2 bases, leaving 13 bases between them. The authors made TCR beta libraries by quantitative 5'-RACE with molecular barcodes. In TCRdb, the 5' RACE reads were re-called with MiXCR into one record per CDR3 protein. The data hold more than 110,000 distinct CDR3 sequences, with roughly 8.8% observed a single time. The record originates from a study of CD8 T cells in ankylosing spondylitis. Findings of the study overall: There was reportedly significant enrichment of clones that were disease-linked in matched ankylosing spondylitis synovial fluid. In peripheral blood, disease-linked CD8+ clones occurred at relatively low frequencies.

Sequencing was carried out using synovial fluid, either unsorted or a sorted T cell fraction (not recorded which). The sequence was obtained from a male donor with ankylosing spondylitis. The chain carries TRBV12-3 or TRBV12-4 and TRBJ1-1; D unresolved. The CDR3 loop is CASSSSDRNTEAFF. The CDR3 nucleotides are TGTGCCAGCAGCTCCTCGGACCGCAACACTGAAGCTTTCTTT.